This T cell receptor beta chain was identified during a study of STAT5B mutations in CD4+ large granular lymphocyte leukemia (dated 2022 in TCRdb). About the full investigation: Among the healthy controls, the CDR3 'QG' motif was associated with a particular HLA allele. The TCRbeta repertoires of CD4+ T-cell large granular lymphocyte leukemia patients were compared with the TCRbeta repertoires of healthy blood donors. Flow cytometry on FACSCanto II or FACSVerse showed that the purified fractions were more than 95% pure among lymphocytes.

V lost 0 bases and J lost 0 bases; the stretch between them is 13 bases long. Reading the germline V gene gives CDR1 LGHNA and CDR2 YSLEER. From cysteine to phenylalanine, the CDR3 is 17 amino acids long. The entry retains the CDR3 DNA only, 51 bases that are in frame from base 1. Healthy controls were around 38 blood donors whose buffy coats came from the Finnish Red Cross blood service. All TCR-sequenced material derived from peripheral blood: patient blood samples and healthy donor buffy coats. Peripheral blood mononuclear cells were isolated by Ficoll-Hypaque gradient centrifugation. CD4+ cells were purified magnetically from the buffy coats of healthy controls. Genomic DNA was extracted with the Gentra Puregene Cell and Tissue kit and quantified on a Qubit 2.0 fluorometer. Points the paper makes about the study in general: TRBV06-family usage was enriched among the top patient clones (8/27) compared with healthy controls (2/35). The data were not HLA-matched, and the higher clonality in CD4+ T-LGLL than in CD8+ T-LGLL could be due to the relatively small sample size. Main leukemic clonotypes were private to each patient, although about a quarter of the main leukemic clonotypes were found at low frequency in the non-leukemic repertoires of other patients. Compared with healthy CD4+ repertoires, CD4-sorted patient repertoires appeared more clonal, and this difference remained even after the putative leukemic clones were removed.

Concerning this clone itself: The antigen this receptor binds is unknown. Per-nucleotide qualities are absent, and no much larger clonotype sits a single base away.

The immunoSEQ assay at survey resolution was applied to genomic DNA for sequencing of TCRbeta rearrangements. Concerning the study's data processing: A lowest detectable productive clonotype frequency of 2.59 x 10-5 was observed in the TCR sequencing data. Only productive TCRbeta rearrangements, defined as complete and in-frame sequences, were included in the analyses. Clonality for each sample was calculated as Simpson clonality in the immunoSEQ Analyzer version 3.0. Clones were categorized by frequency as very rare, small, medium, large (1-20%) or hyperexpanded (>20%). Generation probabilities were estimated with OLGA 1.2.3, V-gene circos plots were generated with VDJtools, specificities were searched for in VDJdb, and CDR3 motifs were identified with GLIPH. TCRdb obtained this table from immuneACCESS and retained in-frame rearrangements with V and J assigned. These tables miss some clones; where compared with another copy, unresolved V genes account for less than half of the shortfall, and the remainder is unexplained. V and J calls and clone size are given by that table; D and trimming were obtained from the DNA. Within this sample are about 32,000 clones, with approximately 70% of them counted one time only. Approximately 1.9% of the sample comes from the top ten.

The specimen was CD4+ T cells from blood buffy coats. The rearrangement combines TRBV4-3 with TRBJ2-3; D gene: possibly TRBD2, on 5 matching bases. The receptor comes from a human donor in good health. The base sequence is TGCGCCAGCAGCCAAGATACGGCGGGCGACAGCACAGATACGCAGTATTTT. This encodes CASSQDTAGDSTDTQYF.